One sample yielded the 9 T cell receptor beta chains listed below, sequenced in a study of regulatory T cells in long-lasting Graves disease. Arm-PCR with iRepertoire HTBI primers amplified the CDR3 regions for these TCR beta libraries. From the multiplex PCR reads, TCRdb called clonotypes with MiXCR, one entry per CDR3 protein. Altogether 450,000 to 600,000 distinct CDR3 sequences are present, approximately 13% being singletons, with the ten largest covering about 9.1%. The time point is: newly diagnosed GD, antithyroid drugs for less than 3 months. RNA isolated from PBMCs was used to make the TCR library. This sample was also put to use in a study of T cells in Graves' hyperthyroidism and ophthalmopathy.

This material consisted of peripheral blood mononuclear cells (PBMCs), taken at new diagnosis, from a patient treated with antithyroid drugs. These receptors were taken from a man aged 30-40 years with Graves disease.

This clonotype came up a few times. The rearrangement links TRBV5-6 to TRBJ1-1; D not certain. This CDR3 region has 11 residues. V lost 5 bases, J lost 7 bases, and 9 bases lay in between. Germline CDR1 is SGHDT and CDR2 is YYEEEE. The CDR3 loop reads CASSLRNEAFF. Written as DNA, the CDR3 is TGTGCCAGCAGTCTAAGAAATGAAGCTTTCTTT.

A few counts support this clonotype. The genes are TRBV5-1 and TRBJ2-2; D may be TRBD1 (6 bases). From germline, CDR1 is SGHRS and CDR2 YFSETQ. The CDR3 totals 16 residues. V shed 2 bases and J shed 6 bases, with 17 bases lying between them. The CDR3 spells CASSFSQGFGPGELFF. CDR3 sequence (DNA): TGCGCCAGCAGCTTCTCGCAGGGGTTCGGTCCCGGGGAGCTGTTTTTT.

This clonotype was counted at least ten times. This chain uses TRBV7-9 with TRBJ2-3; 13 bases align to TRBD2. Germline-derived CDR1 and CDR2 are SEHNR and FQNEAQ (reference sequence). After removal of 6 bases from V and 1 base from J, the junction contained 7 bases not matched to a gene. The CDR3 spans 17 residues. The CDR3 bases are TGTGCCAGCAGGGACTTCGGGACTAGCGGGGGCACAGATACGCAGTATTTT. Translating it yields CASRDFGTSGGTDTQYF.

This chain uses TRBV4-1 with TRBJ2-5; no definite D call. The CDR3 has 13 amino acids. Germline values: CDR1 MGHRA, CDR2 YSYEKL. V was cut by 2 bases and J by 5 bases, with 9 bases left in between. The CDR3 DNA reads TGCGCCAGCAGCCAAAATCCTAGGGAGACCCAGTACTTC. Translation: CASSQNPRETQYF.

This clonotype showed up many times. The CDR3 DNA is TGCGCCAGCAGCTTGTTTCCAGGAAGCCACAATGAGCAGTTCTTC. This gives the protein CASSLFPGSHNEQFF. This chain uses TRBV5-1 with TRBJ2-1; D is ambiguous. Per the germline V gene, CDR1 is SGHRS and CDR2 is YFSETQ. This CDR3 spans 15 amino acids. Deletions cut 1 base from V and 5 bases from J, with 13 bases between.

This clonotype was seen at least ten times. Relative to the germline gene, one junction end is altered; a read error may explain this. The V gene is TRBV5-1, the J gene TRBJ2-3, with TRBD2 matching over 7 bases. The V gene's germline CDR1 is SGHRS and CDR2 YFSETQ. The CDR3 loop spans 15 amino acids. CDR3 nucleotides: TGTGCCAGCAGCTTAGGCGGGAGCGGAACAGATACGCAGTATTTT. Protein product: CASSLGGSGTDTQYF. Combining the CDR3 with reference TRBV5-1 and TRBJ2-3 gives the whole variable domain KAGVTQTPRYLIKTRGQQVTLSCSPISGHRSVSWYQQTPGQGLQFLFEYFSETQRNKGNFPGRFSGRQFSNSRSEMNVSTLELGDSALYLCASSLGGSGTDTQYFGPGTRLTVL.

The genes are TRBV12-3 or TRBV12-4 and TRBJ2-3; 12 positions match TRBD2. After removal of 3 bases from V and 0 bases from J, the junction contained 10 bases not matched to a gene. There are 19 residues in the CDR3. Written as DNA, the CDR3 is TGTGCCAGCAGTTTGTTTGGACTAGCGGGAACCTTTAGCACAGATACGCAGTATTTT. It translates to CASSLFGLAGTFSTDTQYF.

Ten or more counts support this clonotype. V is TRBV19 and J is TRBJ2-7; TRBD1 might be the D (7 bases). The CDR3 is 12 amino acids. V was clipped by 7 bases and J by 6 bases, with 13 bases between them. Germline CDR1 reads LNHDA; CDR2 reads SQIVND (reference sequence). The CDR3 DNA follows: TGTGCCAGTAAATCGCGGGACAGCGAGCAGTACTTC. Protein sequence: CASKSRDSEQYF.

This clonotype occurred many times. Compared with germline, one end of the junction differs, possibly owing to a read error. The J gene is TRBJ2-7, the V gene TRBV5-1; D may be TRBD2 (6 bases). Germline V lookup: CDR1 SGHRS, CDR2 YFSETQ. The CDR3 runs 15 residues. The CDR3 is CASSLVSGSSYEQYF. The CDR3 nucleotides are TGTGCCAGCAGCTTAGTGAGCGGGTCCTCCTACGAGCAGTACTTC.